What follows is one T cell receptor beta chain and its context. Antigen unknown. This entry is derived from a study of post-analysis software for immune sequencing data. Study-wide background: Recorded disease courses covered relapsing-remitting, secondary progressive and progressive-relapsing multiple sclerosis. Some patients had no subtype annotation.

Carried by the TCR beta cDNA libraries were unique molecular identifiers. cDNA molecules numbering roughly 0.5 million came from about 1 to 10 million T cells. Each CDR3 protein is one row after TCRdb ran MiXCR on the PCR reads. In the table there are roughly 730,000 distinct CDR3 sequences, 25% to 30% of which are singletons. Findings of the study overall: Clustering by F measure revealed strong co-clustering among samples prepared together in one batch. Comparison with controls showed significantly lower normalized Chao1 diversity in multiple sclerosis patients.

The sequence was obtained from a girl aged 10-17 years with multiple sclerosis. What was sequenced was blood.

DNA of the CDR3: TGTGCCAGCAGTTTATCCTCGACAGAAGAGACCCAGTACTTC. This sequence encodes CASSLSSTEETQYF. The chain uses TRBV12-3 or TRBV12-4 and TRBJ2-5; maybe TRBD1 (5 bases). The CDR3 spans 14 residues. V was shortened by 2 bases and J by 3 bases, with 10 bases between the two germline ends.